A selection of T cell receptor beta chains follows, all from one sample in a study of blood T cell repertoires in COVID-19. Generated by immunoSEQ multiplex PCR, the TCRdb table keeps only in-frame clones and is missing some. The sample yields 650,000 to 800,000 clones, around 89% seen once. The sample was peripheral blood. These receptors came from a woman younger than 35 with acute or convalescent COVID-19. CDR3s include the opening cysteine and the closing phenylalanine or tryptophan. A D gene is named only where the DNA matches it firmly. Some rows mark clone size as missing; the rest say once, few, many or name a class of expanded clone.

CASSPRQGWHEQYF	TGTGCCAGCAGCCCCCGACAGGGTTGGCACGAGCAGTACTTC	TRBV7-3	TRBJ2-7	TRBD1	.
CASSLGTGGYGYTF	TGTGCCAGCAGCTTGGGGACAGGGGGATATGGCTACACCTTC	TRBV13	TRBJ1-2	TRBD1	.
CASSDRDRSQGYTF	TGTGCCAGCAGTGACAGGGACAGGAGTCAGGGCTACACCTTC	TRBV27	TRBJ1-2	TRBD1	.
CASSLTGTGAPEAFF	TGTGCCAGCTCACTAACCGGGACAGGGGCCCCTGAAGCTTTCTTT	TRBV18	TRBJ1-1	TRBD1	.
CASSLSGYEQYF	TGCGCCAGCAGCTTATCGGGCTACGAGCAGTACTTC	TRBV5-1	TRBJ2-7	.	.
CASSLEGTGGTDTQYF	TGCGCCAGCAGCTTGGAGGGAACAGGGGGCACAGATACGCAGTATTTT	TRBV5-1	TRBJ2-3	TRBD1	.
CASSLAGPPNYGYTF	TGCGCCAGCAGCTTGGCAGGGCCCCCGAACTATGGCTACACCTTC	TRBV5-1	TRBJ1-2	.	.
CASSLAAGTTKPQYGYTF	TGTGCCAGCAGCTTAGCCGCTGGGACAACTAAGCCCCAGTATGGCTACACCTTC	TRBV7-6	TRBJ1-2	.	.
CASSLYEETQYF	TGTGCCAGCAGTTTATACGAGGAGACCCAGTACTTC	TRBV12-3/TRBV12-4	TRBJ2-5	.	.
CASSVHYRDTTYNEQFF	TGCGCCAGCAGCGTACACTACCGGGACACCACCTACAATGAGCAGTTCTTC	TRBV4-3	TRBJ2-1	.	few
CASSDGSGTLPYNTEAFF	TGTGCCAGCAGTGACGGCTCAGGGACACTCCCCTATAACACTGAAGCTTTCTTT	TRBV2	TRBJ1-1	.	once
CASGQTSGAYEQYF	TGTGCCAGCGGACAGACTAGCGGGGCTTACGAGCAGTACTTC	TRBV7-2	TRBJ2-7	TRBD2	few
CASSLDGGDEQFF	TGCGCCAGCAGCTTGGACGGGGGTGATGAGCAGTTCTTC	TRBV5-1	TRBJ2-1	.	.
CASSFEGQAAFF	TGTGCCAGCAGTTTCGAGGGACAGGCAGCTTTCTTT	TRBV12-3/TRBV12-4	TRBJ1-1	TRBD1	once
CASSSGGRDGSYGYTF	TGTGCCAGCAGCTCCGGAGGCCGAGATGGATCCTATGGCTACACCTTC	TRBV5-4	TRBJ1-2	.	.
CASSQVPGEAGNTIYF	TGCGCCAGCAGCCAAGTCCCGGGGGAGGCTGGAAACACCATATATTTT	TRBV4-3	TRBJ1-3	.	few
CASSSGRYTEAFF	TGTGCCAGCAGTTCAGGGAGGTACACTGAAGCTTTCTTT	TRBV11-3	TRBJ1-1	.	.
CASIGTGPNPGELFF	TGTGCCAGCATTGGGACAGGGCCTAACCCCGGGGAGCTGTTTTTT	TRBV27	TRBJ2-2	TRBD1	.
CASSLPRPRGDGNTEAFF	TGCGCCAGCAGCTTACCAAGACCCAGGGGGGATGGAAACACTGAAGCTTTCTTT	TRBV5-1	TRBJ1-1	TRBD1	.
CASSLGQGESYNEQFF	TGCGCCAGCAGCTTGGGACAGGGGGAGTCCTACAATGAGCAGTTCTTC	TRBV5-1	TRBJ2-1	TRBD1	.
CAWTNKAQANYGYTF	TGTGCCTGGACCAACAAGGCCCAGGCTAACTATGGCTACACCTTC	TRBV30	TRBJ1-2	.	.
CASRGQGNTEAFF	TGTGCCAGCAGGGGACAGGGGAACACTGAAGCTTTCTTT	TRBV12-3/TRBV12-4	TRBJ1-1	TRBD1	.
CAWSAELGETQYF	TGTGCCTGGAGTGCCGAACTAGGAGAGACCCAGTACTTC	TRBV30	TRBJ2-5	.	.
CASSPGQGNYGYTF	TGCGCCAGCAGCCCTGGACAGGGGAACTATGGCTACACCTTC	TRBV5-1	TRBJ1-2	TRBD1	.
CASSVHRSQGTEAFF	TGCGCCAGCAGCGTTCACAGATCCCAGGGGACTGAAGCTTTCTTT	TRBV5-1	TRBJ1-1	.	.
CASSLEWSTAYEQYF	TGCGCCAGCAGCTTGGAGTGGAGCACCGCCTACGAGCAGTACTTC	TRBV5-1	TRBJ2-7	.	.
CASSDRGWYTF	TGTGCCAGCAGTGACCGGGGGTGGTACACCTTC	TRBV6-1	TRBJ1-2	.	once
CAWRRTASGNTIYF	TGTGCCTGGCGCAGGACAGCTTCTGGAAACACCATATATTTT	TRBV30	TRBJ1-3	.	.
CASTRGGVSTEAFF	TGTGCCAGTACCCGGGGGGGGGTGAGCACTGAAGCTTTCTTT	TRBV19	TRBJ1-1	.	.
CASSFDRAYGYTF	TGCGCCAGCAGCTTCGACAGGGCCTATGGCTACACCTTC	TRBV5-1	TRBJ1-2	TRBD1	.
CASSRQLMNTEAFF	TGTGCCAGCAGTAGACAGCTAATGAACACTGAAGCTTTCTTT	TRBV6-5	TRBJ1-1	.	.
CASSTGLAGAYEQYF	TGTGCCAGCAGCACAGGACTAGCGGGGGCGTACGAGCAGTACTTC	TRBV9	TRBJ2-7	TRBD2	.
CASSRTTWYNEQFF	TGTGCCAGCAGCAGGACTACTTGGTACAATGAGCAGTTCTTC	TRBV7-2	TRBJ2-1	.	.
CAWSAQGREKLFF	TGTGCCTGGAGTGCTCAGGGTAGGGAAAAACTGTTTTTT	TRBV30	TRBJ1-4	.	.
CATTGVAGNEQFF	TGCGCCACCACAGGGGTCGCAGGAAATGAGCAGTTCTTC	TRBV10-2	TRBJ2-1	TRBD1	.
CATRRGTGGNQPQHF	TGTGCCACCCGTAGGGGGACAGGGGGCAATCAGCCCCAGCATTTT	TRBV19	TRBJ1-5	TRBD1	.
CASSAGTGGNSPLHF	TGTGCCAGCAGCGCTGGGACAGGGGGTAATTCACCCCTCCACTTT	TRBV5-5	TRBJ1-6	TRBD1	.
CASSWTGSSYEQYF	TGTGCCAGCAGTTGGACAGGAAGCTCCTACGAGCAGTACTTC	TRBV27	TRBJ2-7	TRBD1	.
CSGERADRVYF	TGCAGCGGTGAGCGGGCAGACAGGGTATATTTT	TRBV29-1	TRBJ1-3	TRBD1	.
CASSEGGTGSNQPQHF	TGTGCCAGCAGCGAAGGCGGGACAGGGAGCAATCAGCCCCAGCATTTT	TRBV9	TRBJ1-5	TRBD1	.
CASSLDWSSYNEQFF	TGCGCCAGCAGCTTGGATTGGAGCTCCTACAATGAGCAGTTCTTC	TRBV5-1	TRBJ2-1	.	.
CASSQVLAEAFF	TGTGCCAGCAGCCAAGTTTTAGCTGAAGCTTTCTTT	TRBV6-2/TRBV6-3	TRBJ1-1	.	.
CASSQDERLRVEGYTF	TGCGCCAGCAGCCAAGATGAGAGACTAAGGGTAGAAGGCTACACCTTC	TRBV4-3	TRBJ1-2	.	once
CASSFRTGAPNGYTF	TGTGCCAGCAGCTTTAGAACAGGGGCCCCTAATGGCTACACCTTC	TRBV3-1/TRBV3-2	TRBJ1-2	TRBD1	.
CASSELQGDQPQHF	TGTGCCAGCAGTGAATTACAGGGTGATCAGCCCCAGCATTTT	TRBV2	TRBJ1-5	.	.
CASSYSQDRRDGYTF	TGTGCCAGCAGTTACTCGCAGGACAGGAGGGATGGCTACACCTTC	TRBV6-5	TRBJ1-2	TRBD1	.
CASSEGFTPTEAFF	TGTGCCAGTAGTGAGGGATTCACGCCCACTGAAGCTTTCTTT	TRBV19	TRBJ1-1	.	.
CASIGTRESFSSYNEQFF	TGTGCCAGCATCGGGACTAGGGAATCTTTCAGCTCCTACAATGAGCAGTTCTTC	TRBV7-9	TRBJ2-1	TRBD2	.
CAWSRRDRNTEAFF	TGTGCCTGGAGTCGGCGCGACAGAAACACTGAAGCTTTCTTT	TRBV30	TRBJ1-1	.	.
CASSSFYTSSYEQYF	TGTGCCAGCAGTTCTTTTTATACGAGCTCCTACGAGCAGTACTTC	TRBV7-2	TRBJ2-7	.	.
CASSLVSGDYQPQHF	TGTGCCAGCAGCTTAGTCTCGGGGGACTATCAGCCCCAGCATTTT	TRBV11-2	TRBJ1-5	.	.
CASSSRDRGSGSLGTEAFF	TGCGCCAGCAGCTCCCGGGACAGGGGATCAGGCTCCCTGGGCACTGAAGCTTTCTTT	TRBV5-1	TRBJ1-1	TRBD1	.
CASSQTGLAGGGWTDTQYF	TGTGCCAGCAGCCAAACGGGACTAGCGGGGGGAGGGTGGACAGATACGCAGTATTTT	TRBV3-1/TRBV3-2	TRBJ2-3	TRBD2	.
CASSSLTGQGKYEQYF	TGTGCCAGCAGCTCACTCACGGGACAGGGTAAATACGAGCAGTACTTC	TRBV11-2	TRBJ2-7	TRBD1	.
CASSIYGAGANTEAFF	TGTGCCAGTAGTATTTATGGAGCGGGGGCTAACACTGAAGCTTTCTTT	TRBV19	TRBJ1-1	.	.
CASMGEGVSYEQYF	TGTGCCAGCATGGGAGAGGGAGTTTCCTACGAGCAGTACTTC	TRBV2	TRBJ2-7	.	.
CASSPGLAGVRNEQFF	TGCGCCAGCAGCCCTGGACTAGCGGGGGTCCGTAATGAGCAGTTCTTC	TRBV4-1	TRBJ2-1	TRBD2	.
CASSYSGGWTGNTIYF	TGTGCCAGCAGTTACTCGGGGGGGTGGACCGGAAACACCATATATTTT	TRBV6-6	TRBJ1-3	.	.
CASGDRVNEQYF	TGCGCCAGCGGGGACAGGGTCAACGAGCAGTACTTC	TRBV10-2	TRBJ2-7	TRBD1	.